This paragraph covers one T cell receptor beta chain sequence. Its antigen has not been determined. The sample holds no much larger clone one base away, and base qualities are not on file. These data belong to a study of shared clonotypes between healthy human individuals (dated by TCRdb to the early 2020s). Looking at the study overall: Three men and a couple of women, aged 18 to 49 years, made up the cohort. For each donor, CD4 naive and CD4 memory were each given three plates, CD8 naive was given two plates, and CD8 memory was given one plate. To estimate repertoire size and how much clonotype sharing occurs between individuals, the study deeply sequenced the blood TCR repertoires of a handful of healthy adults. Different laboratories and diverse techniques were used to prepare libraries and sequence TCR repertoires, to increase sequencing depth and limit assay-specific biases. Leukapheresis yielded between about 0.94 and 9.5 billion PBMCs per donor. Study-level results and caveats: Sampling was restricted to blood, and TCR repertoires in tissue are likely to differ from TCR repertoires in blood. Compared with non-shared clonotypes, the clonotypes found in all four sorted-subset donors had higher generation probabilities. The genetic and exposure-history diversity represented was limited by the small number of donors. Across a few donors, around 5% of naive CD4, around 3.3% of naive CD8, around 2.5% of memory CD4, and approximately 0.4% of memory CD8 clonotypes were shared. Based on pairwise subsampling, the degree of clonotype sharing among donors was expected to be affected by sequencing depth. Estimated clonotype richness was generally larger for naive than for memory subsets. Rarefaction of sorted-subset datasets indicated incomplete sequencing despite the large sequencing depth.

Using the deep immunoSEQ assay, multiplex PCR amplified TCR CDR3 regions from genomic DNA. Extracted genomic DNA from each cell subset was spread evenly across all wells of several immunoSEQ 96-well plates, with each plate serving as a replicate. For sorted subsets, around 200 ng genomic DNA, equal to tens of thousands of T cell genomes, was loaded into each replicate PCR. Purified libraries were measured with a Qubit 3.0 fluorometer, size-checked on a Bioanalyzer 2100, and measured again with the KAPA Library Quantification kit. Every immunoSEQ 96-well plate was sequenced on a dedicated single-read 150-cycle Illumina NextSeq 550 flow cell. The original methods were these. Because the immunoSEQ output included only junctional sequences and no quality scores, the filtering could not be the same as the filtering used for full-length reads. To assign V/J genes and CDR3, sequences were annotated using PyIR, a Python wrapper for IgBLAST v1.9, with IMGT germline references. Reads with weak V/J assignments (E-value above 1e-6), missing CDR3, stop codons, out-of-frame junctions, or ambiguous translated residues were removed. V3J clonotypes were defined by identical inferred V gene, J gene, and CDR3 amino acid sequence. To compute the percentage overlap between repertoires, the number of shared unique clonotypes was divided by the size of the smaller repertoire. Three approaches were used to assess repertoire richness: RTK rarefaction, the Chao1 estimator, and Recon v2.1 estimates of unobserved clonotypes. Generation probabilities were computed with OLGA for all TCRbeta clonotypes obtained by the gDNA method from several donors. TCRdb holds this immuneACCESS table with in-frame rearrangements only. Some clones are missing; in checked studies, unresolved V genes explain under half, and the rest has no known cause. The V and J calls and clone size are taken from that table; D and trimming were inferred from the DNA. For this sample the table gives 2 million to 2.5 million clones, of which 85% to 95% were detected only once. Roughly 0.36% of the sample belongs to the ten largest clones.

Between the V and J ends, shortened by 4 bases and 8 bases respectively, the junction contains 14 bases. From its cysteine to its phenylalanine, the CDR3 spans 14 amino acids. Only the CDR3 portion is preserved as DNA: 42 bases, with reading frame beginning at the first base. Sequences SGHVS (CDR1) and FQNEAQ (CDR2) are obtained from the germline V gene. The donors were healthy, HIV-negative adults who had no recently reported acute infections or vaccinations. Every donor was a Caucasian adult living in Nashville, Tennessee, USA. CD4+ T cells were enriched by magnetic negative selection, after which naive cells were positively selected on CD45RA and the negative fraction was taken as the memory subset. Blood was collected by leukapheresis, and PBMCs were isolated by Ficoll-Histopaque density gradient centrifugation and then cryopreserved in liquid nitrogen vapor phase. Analytical flow cytometry was used to check the purity and quantity of each magnetically sorted T cell population. From each sorted fraction, genomic DNA was isolated and quantified by UV absorbance on a Nanodrop 2000c.

Sequencing was performed on naive CD4+ T cells from PBMCs. The cell subset or site label, read with the paper, signifies: CD45RA+ positively selected. Recombination joined TRBV7-8 with TRBJ1-4; possibly the D gene is TRBD1, per 5 matching bases. This TCR was recovered from a man between 18 and 29 years old in good health. Some clones in this sample may be carry-over from other donors' samples. The CDR3 protein is CASSSGSLGEKLFF. DNA sequence: TGTGCCAGCAGCTCAGGGTCTTTAGGGGAAAAACTGTTTTTT. Extended through the reference TRBV7-8 and TRBJ1-4 proteins, this CDR3 yields the full variable domain: GAGVSQSPRYKVAKRGQDVALRCDPISGHVSLFWYQQALGQGPEFLTYFQNEAQLDKSGLPSDRFFAERPEGSVSTLKIQRTQQEDSAVYLCASSSGSLGEKLFFGSGTQLSVL.